This TCR beta chain was identified in a study of T-cell reconstitution after alpha-beta-depleted transplantation in children. Study results and limitations: Diversity of TCRbeta at day 60 was high in some patients, arising from surviving recipient T cells and thymic progenitors. Two months or so post-transplant, alpha-beta T cells reportedly derived from several hundred expanded graft clones. Most T-cell counts and diversity one year after the transplant came from T cells that were newly produced.

Germline loops: CDR1 DFQATT, CDR2 SNEGSKA (reference sequence). This CDR3 contains 13 residues. V was pared by 3 bases and J by 0 bases, with 8 bases between. This clonotype was counted a few times. Its antigen remains unidentified. TCRbeta library construction was performed incorporating unique molecular identifiers. TCRdb itself ran the PCR reads through MiXCR, one entry per CDR3 protein. The sample lists about 58,000 distinct CDR3 sequences; less than 55% were seen once. The V and J genes are TRBV20-1 and TRBJ1-1, with D maybe TRBD1 (5 bases). The origin of this receptor is a male patient under 18 who had a stem cell transplant for acute lymphoblastic leukemia, so the T cells may come from the graft donor. Material: PBMCs, mostly from graft donor cells, obtained 360 days after TCRalphabeta/CD19-depleted stem cell transplant. CDR3 amino acids: CSARGLLNTEAFF. The CDR3 bases are TGCAGTGCTAGGGGGCTCTTGAACACTGAAGCTTTCTTT.